The 13 T cell receptor beta chains in this list originate from one sample, sequenced in a study of T cells in Graves' hyperthyroidism and ophthalmopathy (dated by TCRdb to between 2018 and 2021). The method behind the library was multiplex PCR. TCRdb shows the sequencer as Illumina HiSeq 2000. TCR beta CDR3 regions were amplified from RNA transcripts. The first round of RT-PCR for the TCR CDR3 was performed with the HTBI primer set and the Qiagen OneStep RT-PCR kit. The public sequencing data were trimmed at Q25 with fastp and processed into clonotypes with MiXCR by TCRdb, which kept only in-frame beta chains. When rows share a CDR3 protein, they turn into one entry using the most common DNA and genes. This sample lists 300,000 to 400,000 distinct CDR3 sequences; under 25% were detected once. Of the sample, 50% to 65% falls within the top ten clones. Input material: blood. Receptors originate from a woman between 50 and 59 years old with Graves' hyperthyroidism.

Comments on this clonotype: The germline gene is not matched at one end of the junction; a read error may be the cause. The J gene is TRBJ2-1, the V gene TRBV12-3 or TRBV12-4; unclear D gene. This CDR3 comprises 12 residues. CDR3 amino acids: CASSLSSNERFF. The CDR3 coding sequence is TGTGCCAGCAGTTTAAGTAGCAATGAGCGGTTCTTC.

Comment on this clonotype: Since no conserved phenylalanine or tryptophan closes the CDR3, a read error is the likely cause. The chain uses TRBV6-2 or TRBV6-3 and TRBJ1-1; TRBD1 agrees at 9 bases. V gave up 5 bases and J gave up 6 bases; unmatched junction bases: 1. The germline gives CDR1 MNHEY, CDR2 SVGEGT. CDR3 length equals 12 residues. CDR3 sequence (DNA): TGTGCCAGCAGTGGGACAGGGCCTGAAGCTTTCCTT. It yields the protein CASSGTGPEAFL.

This chain connects TRBV6-9 to TRBJ2-2, with D possibly being TRBD2 (5 bases). The CDR3 consists of 15 residues. Trimming took 4 bases from V and 1 from J, leaving 10 bases between them. CDR1 MNHGY and CDR2 SVAAGI come from the germline V gene. CDR3 loop: CASSSARENTGELFF. CDR3 coding DNA: TGTGCCAGCAGTTCAGCCCGGGAGAACACCGGGGAGCTGTTTTTT.

This clonotype was observed at least ten times. The V call is TRBV2, the J call TRBJ2-5, with 8 bases that match TRBD2. Germline V gives CDR1 SNHLY, CDR2 FYNNEI. The CDR3 covers 12 residues. Trimming cost V 6 bases and J 13 bases; bases outside gene matches: 10. The CDR3 coding sequence is TGTGCCAGCAGCCTCGGGGGGGCAGAGTGGTACTTC. Amino acid sequence: CASSLGGAEWYF.

The chain has TRBV29-1 and TRBJ1-1; 8 nucleotides line up with TRBD1. Germline trimming cut 5 bases from V and 0 bases from J; bases unmatched to any gene: 8. Germline lookup yields CDR1 SQVTM and CDR2 ANQGSEA. This CDR3 has 15 residues. The CDR3 bases are TGCAGCGTTCAGGACAGGGCTACTATGAACACTGAAGCTTTCTTT. This translates into CSVQDRATMNTEAFF.

This clonotype was recorded at least ten times. V is TRBV10-3 and J is TRBJ1-1; no clear D gene. This CDR3 contains 12 residues. Germline CDR1 and CDR2: ENHRY and SYGVKD. Trimming took 7 bases from V and 2 from J, leaving 8 bases between them. CDR3 sequence reads: CAITEGNTEAFF. CDR3 bases: TGTGCCATCACGGAGGGTAACACTGAAGCTTTCTTT.

This clonotype appeared a few times. Mismatch with germline at one junction end may stem from a read error. The CDR3 bases are TGTGCCAGCAAACCGGGACAGACGACTGAAGCTCTCTTT. Encoded protein: CASKPGQTTEALF. The chain employs TRBV12-3 or TRBV12-4 and TRBJ1-1; 7 nucleotides line up with TRBD1. CDR3 length equals 13 residues.

The V call is TRBV5-1, the J call TRBJ2-4; D is tentatively TRBD1 or TRBD2 (5 bases each). Trimming stripped 5 bases from V and 0 bases from J, with 15 bases between. The CDR3 totals 16 residues. Germline CDR1 and CDR2: SGHRS and YFSETQ. The CDR3 reads CASRPPGPRAKNIQYF. CDR3 nucleotides: TGCGCCAGCAGACCTCCGGGGCCCCGAGCCAAAAACATTCAGTACTTC.

This clonotype was counted only a few times. The chain uses TRBV15 and TRBJ2-7; 9 nucleotides match TRBD2. The CDR3 sequence is 15 residues long. Per germline, CDR1 LNHNV and CDR2 YYDKDF (reference sequence). J gave up 7 bases and V 3 bases, and 10 bases lay outside the gene matches. CDR3 sequence (DNA): TGTGCCACCAGCAGTCGGACTAGCGAGAGGGGAGAGCAGTACTTC. Amino acids: CATSSRTSERGEQYF.

Only a few counts were recorded for this clonotype. The rearrangement joins TRBV10-3 to TRBJ2-2; 9 bases map to TRBD2. From germline, CDR1 is ENHRY and CDR2 SYGVKD. The length of the CDR3 is 15 residues. V was clipped by 2 bases and J by 4 bases; unmatched bases: 2. CDR3 protein: CAISERAGGTGELFF. The CDR3 bases are TGTGCCATCAGTGAGAGAGCGGGAGGCACCGGGGAGCTGTTTTTT.

This clonotype was counted a few times. The chain recombines TRBV25-1 with TRBJ2-7; 8 nucleotides line up with TRBD1. The CDR3 sequence is 15 residues long. After removal of 4 bases from V and 1 base from J, the junction contained 6 bases not matched to a gene. Germline CDR1 MGHDK, CDR2 SYGVNS. The CDR3 loop reads CASSGGQGRSYEQYF. DNA for the CDR3: TGTGCCAGCAGTGGCGGACAGGGCCGGTCCTACGAGCAGTACTTC.

In its sample, this clonotype was seen a few times. This rearrangement joins TRBV19 to TRBJ2-3; the D is unclear. This CDR3 spans 13 amino acids. V dropped 7 bases and J dropped 0 bases, with 8 bases sitting between them. CDR1 LNHDA and CDR2 SQIVND come from the germline V gene (reference sequence). The CDR3 nucleotides are TGTGCCAGTATGGGTCAGAGCACAGATACGCAGTATTTT. Residues: CASMGQSTDTQYF.

This clonotype was detected ten times or more. The rearrangement uses TRBV5-1 and TRBJ2-1; D is unclear. Germline-derived CDR1 and CDR2 are SGHRS and YFSETQ. V gave up 2 bases and J gave up 0 bases, with 9 bases separating them. The CDR3 runs 15 residues. CDR3: CASSFGGTSYNEQFF. As DNA, the CDR3 is TGCGCCAGCAGCTTCGGCGGAACCTCCTACAATGAGCAGTTCTTC.